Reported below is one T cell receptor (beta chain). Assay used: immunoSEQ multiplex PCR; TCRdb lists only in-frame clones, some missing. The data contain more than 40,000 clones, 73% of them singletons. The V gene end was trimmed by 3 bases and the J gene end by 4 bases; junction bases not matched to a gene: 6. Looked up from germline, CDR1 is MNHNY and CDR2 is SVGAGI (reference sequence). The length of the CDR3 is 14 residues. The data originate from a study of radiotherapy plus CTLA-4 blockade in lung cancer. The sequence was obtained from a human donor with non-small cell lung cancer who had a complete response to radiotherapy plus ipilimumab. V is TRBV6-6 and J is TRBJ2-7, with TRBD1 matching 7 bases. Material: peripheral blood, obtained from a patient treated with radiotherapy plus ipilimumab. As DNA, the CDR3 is TGTGCCAGCAGTTATGACAGGGTCAGGTACGAGCAGTACTTC. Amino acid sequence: CASSYDRVRYEQYF.